This T cell receptor beta chain was profiled in a study of cytomegalovirus exposure and HLA in healthy donors. Points from the study as a whole: Generally TCR sequences proved uncommon, though certain public TCRs appeared in numerous donors.

The CDR3 consists of 15 residues. V gave up 5 bases and J gave up 3 bases, with 16 bases separating them. In germline, CDR1 is LNHDA, CDR2 SQIVND (reference sequence). Amplification used 60 Vbeta primers and 13 Jbeta primers. Some clones are missing from TCRdb's copy, which holds only in-frame ones; the method was immunoSEQ multiplex PCR. Its table lists some 60,000 clones. In regard to this clone: The antigen is not known.

The genes are TRBV19 and TRBJ1-1; maybe TRBD1 (6 bases). This TCR came from a young man in good health and CMV-seropositive. Sequences were obtained from PBMCs. CDR3 in DNA: TGTGCCAGTAGTTTTTCAGGGGTTGGCTACACTGAAGCTTTCTTT. Translating it yields CASSFSGVGYTEAFF.